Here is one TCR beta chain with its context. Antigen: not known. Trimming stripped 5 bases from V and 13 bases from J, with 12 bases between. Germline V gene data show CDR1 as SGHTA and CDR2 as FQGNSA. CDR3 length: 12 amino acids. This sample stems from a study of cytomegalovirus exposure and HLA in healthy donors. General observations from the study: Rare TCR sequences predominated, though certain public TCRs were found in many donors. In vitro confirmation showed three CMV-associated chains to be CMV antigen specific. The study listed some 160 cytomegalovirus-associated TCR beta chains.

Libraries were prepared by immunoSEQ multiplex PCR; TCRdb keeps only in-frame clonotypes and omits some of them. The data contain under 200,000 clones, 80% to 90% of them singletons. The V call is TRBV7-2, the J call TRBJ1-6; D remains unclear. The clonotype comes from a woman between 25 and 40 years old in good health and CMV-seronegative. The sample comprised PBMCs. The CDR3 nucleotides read TGTGCCAGCAGCCCCCGGACTTTCCCCCTCCACTTT. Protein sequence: CASSPRTFPLHF.